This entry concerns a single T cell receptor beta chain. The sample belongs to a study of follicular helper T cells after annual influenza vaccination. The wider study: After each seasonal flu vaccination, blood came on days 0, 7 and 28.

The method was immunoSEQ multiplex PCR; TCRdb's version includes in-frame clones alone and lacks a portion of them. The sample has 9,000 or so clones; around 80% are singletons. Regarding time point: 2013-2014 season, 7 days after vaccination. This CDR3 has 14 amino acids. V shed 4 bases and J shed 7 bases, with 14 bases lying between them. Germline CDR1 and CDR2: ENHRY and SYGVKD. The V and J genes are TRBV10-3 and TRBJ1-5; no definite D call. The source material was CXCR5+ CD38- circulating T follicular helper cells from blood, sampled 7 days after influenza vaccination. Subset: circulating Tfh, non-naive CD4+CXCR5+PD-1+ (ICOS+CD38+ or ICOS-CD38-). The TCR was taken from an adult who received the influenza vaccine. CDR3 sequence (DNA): TGTGCCATCAGTGGGGAGGGAGGAGGGCAGCCCCAGCATTTT. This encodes CAISGEGGGQPQHF.